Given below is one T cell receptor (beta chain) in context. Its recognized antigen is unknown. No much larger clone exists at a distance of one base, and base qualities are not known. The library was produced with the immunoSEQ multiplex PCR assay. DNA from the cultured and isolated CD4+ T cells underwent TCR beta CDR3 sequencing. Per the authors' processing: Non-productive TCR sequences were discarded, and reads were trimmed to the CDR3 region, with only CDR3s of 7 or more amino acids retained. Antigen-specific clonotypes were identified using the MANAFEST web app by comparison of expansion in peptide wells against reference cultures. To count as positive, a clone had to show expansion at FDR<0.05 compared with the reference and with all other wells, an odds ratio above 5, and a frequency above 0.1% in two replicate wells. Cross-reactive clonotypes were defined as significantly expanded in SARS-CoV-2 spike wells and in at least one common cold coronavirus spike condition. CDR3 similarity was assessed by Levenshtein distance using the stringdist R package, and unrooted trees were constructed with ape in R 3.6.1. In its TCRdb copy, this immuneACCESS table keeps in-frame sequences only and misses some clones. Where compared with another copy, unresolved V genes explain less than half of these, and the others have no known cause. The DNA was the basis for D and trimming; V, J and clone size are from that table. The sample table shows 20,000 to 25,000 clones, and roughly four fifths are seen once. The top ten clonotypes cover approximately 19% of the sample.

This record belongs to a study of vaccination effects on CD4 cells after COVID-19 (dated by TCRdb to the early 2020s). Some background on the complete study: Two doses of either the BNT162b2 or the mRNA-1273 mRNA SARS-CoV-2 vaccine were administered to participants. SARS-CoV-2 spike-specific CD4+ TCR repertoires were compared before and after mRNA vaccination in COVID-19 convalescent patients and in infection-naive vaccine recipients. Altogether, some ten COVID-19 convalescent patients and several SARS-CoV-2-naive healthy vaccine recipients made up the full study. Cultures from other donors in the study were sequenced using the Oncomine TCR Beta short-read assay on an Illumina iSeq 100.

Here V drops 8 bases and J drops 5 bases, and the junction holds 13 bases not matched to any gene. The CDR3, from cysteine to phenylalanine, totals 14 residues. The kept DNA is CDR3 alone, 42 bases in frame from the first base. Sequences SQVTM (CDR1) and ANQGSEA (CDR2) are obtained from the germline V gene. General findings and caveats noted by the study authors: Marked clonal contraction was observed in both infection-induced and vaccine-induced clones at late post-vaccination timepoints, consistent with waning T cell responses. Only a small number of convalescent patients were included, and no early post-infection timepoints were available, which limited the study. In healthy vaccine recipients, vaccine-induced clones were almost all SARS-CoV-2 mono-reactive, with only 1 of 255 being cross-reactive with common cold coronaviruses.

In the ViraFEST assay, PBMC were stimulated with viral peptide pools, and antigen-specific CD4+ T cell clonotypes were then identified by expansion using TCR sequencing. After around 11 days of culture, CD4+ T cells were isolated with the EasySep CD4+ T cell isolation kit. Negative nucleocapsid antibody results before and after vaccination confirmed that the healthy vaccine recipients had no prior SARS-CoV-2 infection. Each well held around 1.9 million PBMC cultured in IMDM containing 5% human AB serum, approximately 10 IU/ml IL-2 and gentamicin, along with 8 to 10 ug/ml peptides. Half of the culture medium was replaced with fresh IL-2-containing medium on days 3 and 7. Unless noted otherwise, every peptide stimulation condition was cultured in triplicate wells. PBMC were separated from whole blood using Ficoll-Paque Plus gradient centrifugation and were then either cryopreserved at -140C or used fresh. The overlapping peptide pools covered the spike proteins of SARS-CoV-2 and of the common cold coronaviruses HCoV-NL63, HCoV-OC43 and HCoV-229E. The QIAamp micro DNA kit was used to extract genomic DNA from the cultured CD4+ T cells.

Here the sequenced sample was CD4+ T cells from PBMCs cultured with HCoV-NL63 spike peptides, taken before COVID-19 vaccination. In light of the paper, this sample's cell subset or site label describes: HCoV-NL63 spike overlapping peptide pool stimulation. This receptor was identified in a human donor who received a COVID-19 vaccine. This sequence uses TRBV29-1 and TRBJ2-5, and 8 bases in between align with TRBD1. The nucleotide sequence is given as TGCAGCACCCAAAAGGGGCACAGGGGGGAGACCCAGTACTTC. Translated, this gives CSTQKGHRGETQYF.